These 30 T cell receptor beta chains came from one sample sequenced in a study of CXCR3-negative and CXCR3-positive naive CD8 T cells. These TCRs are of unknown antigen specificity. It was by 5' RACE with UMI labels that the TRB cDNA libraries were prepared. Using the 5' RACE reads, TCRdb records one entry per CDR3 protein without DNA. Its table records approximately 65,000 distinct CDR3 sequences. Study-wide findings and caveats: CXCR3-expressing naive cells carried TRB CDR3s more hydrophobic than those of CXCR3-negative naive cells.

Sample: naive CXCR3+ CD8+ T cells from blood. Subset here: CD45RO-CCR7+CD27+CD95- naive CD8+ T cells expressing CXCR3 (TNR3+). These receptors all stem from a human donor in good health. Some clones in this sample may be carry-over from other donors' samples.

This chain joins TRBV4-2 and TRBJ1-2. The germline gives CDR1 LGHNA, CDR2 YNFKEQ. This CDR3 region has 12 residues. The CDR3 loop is CASSQAGDGYTF.

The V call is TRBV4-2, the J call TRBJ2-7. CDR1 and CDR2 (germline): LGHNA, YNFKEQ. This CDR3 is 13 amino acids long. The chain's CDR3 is CASSQGSSYEQYF.

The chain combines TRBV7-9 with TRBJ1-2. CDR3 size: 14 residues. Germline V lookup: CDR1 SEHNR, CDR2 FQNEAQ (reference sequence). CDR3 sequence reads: CASSHGGANYGYTF.

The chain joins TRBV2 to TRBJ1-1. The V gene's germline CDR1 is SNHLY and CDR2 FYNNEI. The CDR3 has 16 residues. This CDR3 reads CASSEEVRGFYTEAFF.

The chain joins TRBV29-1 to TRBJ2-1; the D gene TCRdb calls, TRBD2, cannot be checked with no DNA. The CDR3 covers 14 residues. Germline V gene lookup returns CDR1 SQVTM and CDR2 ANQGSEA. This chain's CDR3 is CSERLSGGPNEQFF.

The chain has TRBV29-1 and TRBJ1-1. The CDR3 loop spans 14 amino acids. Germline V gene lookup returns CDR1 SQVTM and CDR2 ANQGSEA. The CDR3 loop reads CSVHSLAANTEAFF.

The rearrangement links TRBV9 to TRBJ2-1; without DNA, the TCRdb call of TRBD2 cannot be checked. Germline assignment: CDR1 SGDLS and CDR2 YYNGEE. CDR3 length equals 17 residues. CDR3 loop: CASSVGGAGGSNNEQFF. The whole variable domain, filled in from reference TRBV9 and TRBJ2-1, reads DSGVTQTPKHLITATGQRVTLRCSPRSGDLSVYWYQQSLDQGLQFLIQYYNGEERAKGNILERFSAQQFPDLHSELNLSSLELGDSALYFCASSVGGAGGSNNEQFFGPGTRLTVL.

CDR3 protein: CASSLSPWETQYF. This chain links TRBV28 with TRBJ2-5. The CDR3 spans 13 residues. Germline V lookup: CDR1 MDHEN, CDR2 SYDVKM.

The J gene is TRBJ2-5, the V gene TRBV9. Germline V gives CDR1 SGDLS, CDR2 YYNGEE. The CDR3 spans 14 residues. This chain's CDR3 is CASSVTTLDETQYF.

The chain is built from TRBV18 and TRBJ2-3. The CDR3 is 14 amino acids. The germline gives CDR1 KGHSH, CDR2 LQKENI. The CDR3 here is CASSPDGHTDTQYF.

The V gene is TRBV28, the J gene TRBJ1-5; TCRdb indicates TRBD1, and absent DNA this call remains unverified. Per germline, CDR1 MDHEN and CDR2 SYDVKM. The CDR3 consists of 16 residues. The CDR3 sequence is CASSPRDPGPNQPQHF.

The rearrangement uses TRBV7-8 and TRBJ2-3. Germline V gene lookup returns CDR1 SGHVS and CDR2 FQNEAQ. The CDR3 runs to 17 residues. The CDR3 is CASSLGFTLELTDTQYF.

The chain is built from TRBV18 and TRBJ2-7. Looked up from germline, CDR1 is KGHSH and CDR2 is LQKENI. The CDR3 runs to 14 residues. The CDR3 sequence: CASSDRDGYYEQYF.

CDR3 in amino acids: CASSHAVPFSGMRADEQFF. This rearrangement joins TRBV4-1 to TRBJ2-1; TCRdb's D call, TRBD1, is unchecked because there is no DNA. This CDR3 is built from 19 residues. Germline loops: CDR1 MGHRA, CDR2 YSYEKL.

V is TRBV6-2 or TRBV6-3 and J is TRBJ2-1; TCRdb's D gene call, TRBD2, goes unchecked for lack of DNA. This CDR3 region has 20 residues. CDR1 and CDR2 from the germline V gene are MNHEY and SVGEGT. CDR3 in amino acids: CASSKDSSLAGASLYNEQFF.

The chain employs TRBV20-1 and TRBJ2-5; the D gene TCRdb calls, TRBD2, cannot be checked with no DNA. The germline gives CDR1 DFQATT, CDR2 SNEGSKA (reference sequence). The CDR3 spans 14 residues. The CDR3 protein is CSARLAGGGETQYF.

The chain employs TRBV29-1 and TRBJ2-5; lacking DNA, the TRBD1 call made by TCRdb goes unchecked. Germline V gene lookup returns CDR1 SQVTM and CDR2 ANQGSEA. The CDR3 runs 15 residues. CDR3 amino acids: CSVVPPTGRQETQYF.

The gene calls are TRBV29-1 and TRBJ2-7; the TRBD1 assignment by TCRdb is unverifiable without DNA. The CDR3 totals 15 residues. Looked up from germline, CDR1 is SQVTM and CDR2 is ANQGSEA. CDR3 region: CSVLNGVDRPYEQYF.

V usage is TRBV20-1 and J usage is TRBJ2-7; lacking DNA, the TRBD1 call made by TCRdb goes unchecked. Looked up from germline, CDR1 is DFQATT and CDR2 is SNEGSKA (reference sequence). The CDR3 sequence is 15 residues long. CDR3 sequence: CSASGGGTLVYEQYF.

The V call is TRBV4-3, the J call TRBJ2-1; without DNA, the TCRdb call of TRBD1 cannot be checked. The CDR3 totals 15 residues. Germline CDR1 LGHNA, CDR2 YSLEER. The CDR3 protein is CASSQDPTVYNEQFF.

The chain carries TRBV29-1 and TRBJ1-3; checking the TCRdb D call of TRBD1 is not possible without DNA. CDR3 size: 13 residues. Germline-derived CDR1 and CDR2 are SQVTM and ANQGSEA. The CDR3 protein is CSVKAGAGNTIYF.

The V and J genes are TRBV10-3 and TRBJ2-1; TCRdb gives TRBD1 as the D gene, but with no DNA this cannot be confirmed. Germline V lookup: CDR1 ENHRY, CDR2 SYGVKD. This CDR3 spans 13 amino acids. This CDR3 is CAIGQGGSGEQFF.

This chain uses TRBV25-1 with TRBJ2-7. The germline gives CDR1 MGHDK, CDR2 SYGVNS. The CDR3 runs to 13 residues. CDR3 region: CASSSRGFYEQYF.

This CDR3 reads CASSAPGGFNEQFF. The chain uses TRBV2 and TRBJ2-1; TCRdb selects TRBD1, and the lack of DNA leaves this call unchecked. Per germline, CDR1 SNHLY and CDR2 FYNNEI. CDR3 size: 14 residues.

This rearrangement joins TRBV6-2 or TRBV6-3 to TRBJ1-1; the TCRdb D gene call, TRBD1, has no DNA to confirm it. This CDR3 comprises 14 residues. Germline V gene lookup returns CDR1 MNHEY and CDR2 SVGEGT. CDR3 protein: CASSSRGWDTEAFF.

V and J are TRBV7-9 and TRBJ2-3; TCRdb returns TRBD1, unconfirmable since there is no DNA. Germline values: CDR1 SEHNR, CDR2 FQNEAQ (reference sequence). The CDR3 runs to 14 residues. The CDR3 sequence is CASRSPDPTDTQYF.

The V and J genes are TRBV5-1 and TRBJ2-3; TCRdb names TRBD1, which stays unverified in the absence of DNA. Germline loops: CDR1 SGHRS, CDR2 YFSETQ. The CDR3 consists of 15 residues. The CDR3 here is CASSFRDRYTDTQYF. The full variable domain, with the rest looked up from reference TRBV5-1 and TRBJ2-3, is KAGVTQTPRYLIKTRGQQVTLSCSPISGHRSVSWYQQTPGQGLQFLFEYFSETQRNKGNFPGRFSGRQFSNSRSEMNVSTLELGDSALYLCASSFRDRYTDTQYFGPGTRLTVL.

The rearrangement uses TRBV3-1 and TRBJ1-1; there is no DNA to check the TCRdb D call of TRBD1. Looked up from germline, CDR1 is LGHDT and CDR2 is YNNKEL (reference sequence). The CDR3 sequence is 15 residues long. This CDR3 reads CASSQDLGVNTEAFF. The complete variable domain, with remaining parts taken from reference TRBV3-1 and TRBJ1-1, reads DTAVSQTPKYLVTQMGNDKSIKCEQNLGHDTMYWYKQDSKKFLKIMFSYNNKELIINETVPNRFSPKSPDKAHLNLHINSLELGDSAVYFCASSQDLGVNTEAFFGQGTRLTVV.

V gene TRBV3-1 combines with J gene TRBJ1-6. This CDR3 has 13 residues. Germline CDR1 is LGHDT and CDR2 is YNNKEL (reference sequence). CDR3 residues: CASSQPTTATLHF.

The CDR3 reads CSARDTTSGGYYEQYF. This rearrangement joins TRBV20-1 to TRBJ2-7; without DNA, the TCRdb call of TRBD2 cannot be checked. CDR1 is DFQATT, CDR2 SNEGSKA, per germline (reference sequence). The CDR3 has 16 residues.